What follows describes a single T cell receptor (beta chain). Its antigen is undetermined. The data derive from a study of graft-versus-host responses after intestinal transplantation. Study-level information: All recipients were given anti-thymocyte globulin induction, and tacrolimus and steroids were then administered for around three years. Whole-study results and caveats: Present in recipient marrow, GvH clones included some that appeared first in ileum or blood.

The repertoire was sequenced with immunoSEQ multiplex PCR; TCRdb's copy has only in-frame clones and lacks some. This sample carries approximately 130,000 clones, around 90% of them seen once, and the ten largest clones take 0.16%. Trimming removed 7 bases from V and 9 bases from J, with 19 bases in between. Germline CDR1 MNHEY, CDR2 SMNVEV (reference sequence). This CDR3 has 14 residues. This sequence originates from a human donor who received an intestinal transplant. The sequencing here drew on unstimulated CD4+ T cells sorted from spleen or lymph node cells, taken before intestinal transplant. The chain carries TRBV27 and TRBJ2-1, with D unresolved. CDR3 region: CASTSVPSLGEQFF. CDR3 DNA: TGTGCCAGCACCTCAGTTCCCTCCTTGGGTGAGCAGTTCTTC.